These 7 T cell receptor beta chains were all obtained from the same sample, sequenced in a study of shared clonotypes between healthy human individuals. Assay used: immunoSEQ multiplex PCR; TCRdb lists only in-frame clones, some missing. In the table there are 650,000 to 700,000 clones, about 90% of which are singletons. Material: memory CD8+ T cells from PBMCs. Subset indicated: CD45RO+ cells pooled with CCR7-negative TemRA cells. The source is a man between 18 and 29 years old in good health. Some clones in this sample may be carry-over from other donors' samples.

A few counts support this clone. The V and J genes are TRBV6-1 and TRBJ2-5; 8 bases are shared with TRBD2. Trimming at V came to 3 bases and at J to 5 bases, leaving 11 bases not matched to a gene. The V gene's germline CDR1 is MNHNS and CDR2 SASEGT. This CDR3 spans 16 amino acids. CDR3: CASSDPHRREGETQYF. The DNA for the CDR3 is TGTGCCAGCAGTGACCCTCACCGACGGGAGGGGGAGACCCAGTACTTC.

A word on this clone: Other nucleotide sequences from this sample produce the same CDR3. The chain employs TRBV6-1 and TRBJ2-5; either TRBD1 or TRBD2 may supply D (5 bases each). Judging by the DNA end, TRBJ2-7 fits better; the J call may be wrong. CDR1 and CDR2 from the germline V gene are MNHNS and SASEGT. This CDR3 has 14 residues. The CDR3 sequence is CASSPRGASYEQYF. As DNA, the CDR3 is TGTGCCAGCAGTCCCCGAGGGGCCTCCTACGAGCAGTACTTC.

The chain combines TRBV28 with TRBJ1-3, with a weak D call TRBD1 (6 bases). V lost 3 bases and J 2 bases, leaving 8 bases between the germline ends. Germline values: CDR1 MDHEN, CDR2 SYDVKM. The CDR3 loop spans 14 amino acids. The CDR3 loop reads CASSLWDTGNTIYF. As DNA, the CDR3 is TGTGCCAGCAGTTTGTGGGACACTGGAAACACCATATATTTT.

This clone appeared once. The chain joins TRBV18 to TRBJ1-1, with 9 positions matching TRBD1. This CDR3 region has 15 residues. V lost 4 bases and J lost 0; bases outside the gene matches: 3. Germline CDR1 and CDR2: KGHSH and LQKENI. This chain's CDR3 is CASSRDRGVNTEAFF. CDR3 DNA: TGTGCCAGCTCACGCGACAGGGGGGTGAACACTGAAGCTTTCTTT. Complete variable domain (other parts from reference TRBV18 and TRBJ1-1): NAGVMQNPRHLVRRRGQEARLRCSPMKGHSHVYWYRQLPEEGLKFMVYLQKENIIDESGMPKERFSAEFPKEGPSILRIQQVVRGDSAAYFCASSRDRGVNTEAFFGQGTRLTVV.

The chain employs TRBV9 and TRBJ2-2, with D perhaps TRBD2 (5 bases). This CDR3 has 14 residues. Trimming shortened V by 7 bases and J by 5 bases, and 15 bases separated the two germline ends. Germline CDR1 reads SGDLS; CDR2 reads YYNGEE. CDR3 sequence: CASYPERVTGELFF. The DNA of the CDR3 is TGTGCCAGCTACCCGGAGAGGGTTACCGGGGAGCTGTTTTTT.

The chain links TRBV10-2 to TRBJ2-1; no reliable D call. This CDR3 spans 12 amino acids. Trimming shortened V by 0 bases and J by 10 bases, and 7 bases separated the two germline ends. The germline V gene encodes CDR1 WSHSY and CDR2 SAAADI. The CDR3 sequence: CASSESIGEQFF. As DNA, the CDR3 is TGCGCCAGCAGTGAGTCGATAGGGGAGCAGTTCTTC.

This chain joins TRBV28 and TRBJ2-1; D unclear. The V and J ends lost 1 base and 0 bases respectively, with 10 bases between them. Germline V gives CDR1 MDHEN, CDR2 SYDVKM. CDR3 length equals 16 residues. In nucleotides, the CDR3 is TGTGCCAGCAGTTTATACCCGGGTAGCTCCTACAATGAGCAGTTCTTC. Translating gives CASSLYPGSSYNEQFF.